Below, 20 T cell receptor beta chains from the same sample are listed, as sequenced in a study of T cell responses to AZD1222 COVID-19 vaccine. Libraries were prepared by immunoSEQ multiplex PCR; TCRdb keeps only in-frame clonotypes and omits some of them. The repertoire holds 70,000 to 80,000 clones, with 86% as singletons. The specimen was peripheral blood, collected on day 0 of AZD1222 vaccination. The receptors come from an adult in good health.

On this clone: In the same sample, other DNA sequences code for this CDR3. In nucleotides, the CDR3 is TGTGCCAGCAGCTCTGGACAGGTCCCGTACGAGCAGTACTTC. Encoded protein: CASSSGQVPYEQYF. This chain links TRBV7-2 with TRBJ2-7; 7 bases are a match to TRBD1. The CDR3 contains 14 residues. V dropped 4 bases and J dropped 4; count of bases not matched to a gene: 7. The germline V gene has CDR1 SGHTA and CDR2 FQGNSA.

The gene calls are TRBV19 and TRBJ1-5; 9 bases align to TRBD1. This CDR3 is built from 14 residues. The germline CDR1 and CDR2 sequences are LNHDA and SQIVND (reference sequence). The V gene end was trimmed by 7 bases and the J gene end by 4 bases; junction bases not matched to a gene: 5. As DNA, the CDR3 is TGTGCCAGTACCTCCGGGACAGGGAATCAGCCCCAGCATTTT. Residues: CASTSGTGNQPQHF.

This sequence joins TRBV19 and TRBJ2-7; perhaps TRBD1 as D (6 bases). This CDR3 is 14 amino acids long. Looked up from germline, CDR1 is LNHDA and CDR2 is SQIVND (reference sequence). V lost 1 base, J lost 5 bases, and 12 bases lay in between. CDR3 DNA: TGTGCCAGTAGTATAGTTGCCAGGGGCGACGAGCAGTACTTC. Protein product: CASSIVARGDEQYF.

The CDR3 DNA follows: TGTGCCAGCAGCCAAGGGGGCCTTAACTATGGCTACACCTTC. This sequence encodes CASSQGGLNYGYTF. The gene calls are TRBV3-1 (or the pseudogene TRBV3-2) and TRBJ1-2, with TRBD1 as a possible D gene (5 bases). Germline values: CDR1 LGHDT, CDR2 YNNKEL (reference sequence). The CDR3 runs to 14 residues. V dropped 1 base and J dropped 1 base, with 7 bases sitting between them.

CDR3 sequence: CASSFGLAGANVLTF. In DNA form, the CDR3 reads TGCGCCAGCAGCTTCGGGCTAGCTGGGGCCAACGTCCTGACTTTC. The genes are TRBV5-1 and TRBJ2-6; D unclear. This CDR3 is built from 15 residues. V lost 2 bases and J lost 2, with 8 bases in between. The germline gives CDR1 SGHRS, CDR2 YFSETQ. The full variable domain, completed using reference TRBV5-1 and TRBJ2-6, is KAGVTQTPRYLIKTRGQQVTLSCSPISGHRSVSWYQQTPGQGLQFLFEYFSETQRNKGNFPGRFSGRQFSNSRSEMNVSTLELGDSALYLCASSFGLAGANVLTFGAGSRLTVL.

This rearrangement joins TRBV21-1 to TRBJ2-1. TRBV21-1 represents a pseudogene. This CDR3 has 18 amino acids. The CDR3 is CATKKRVWGTLSRNEQFF. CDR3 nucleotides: TGTGCCACCAAAAAACGGGTGTGGGGTACCCTGAGTAGAAATGAGCAGTTCTTC.

The CDR3 loop reads CAWSEGNTEAFF. Written as DNA, the CDR3 is TGTGCCTGGAGTGAGGGTAACACTGAAGCTTTCTTT. V and J are TRBV30 and TRBJ1-1; D not resolved. CDR3 length equals 12 residues. Germline V gene lookup returns CDR1 GTSNPN and CDR2 SVGIG (reference sequence). The germline V and J ends were trimmed by 1 base and 2 bases, with 5 bases remaining between them.

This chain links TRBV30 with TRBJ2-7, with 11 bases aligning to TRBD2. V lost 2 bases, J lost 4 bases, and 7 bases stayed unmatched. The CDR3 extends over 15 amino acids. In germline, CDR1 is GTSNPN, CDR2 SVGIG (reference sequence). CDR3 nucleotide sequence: TGTGCCTGGAGTCCGAGACTAGCGGGATCATACGAGCAGTACTTC. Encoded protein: CAWSPRLAGSYEQYF.

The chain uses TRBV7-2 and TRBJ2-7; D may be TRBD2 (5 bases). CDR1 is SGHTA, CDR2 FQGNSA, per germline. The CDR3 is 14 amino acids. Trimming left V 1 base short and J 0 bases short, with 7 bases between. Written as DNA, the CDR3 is TGTGCCAGCAGCTTAGACGGGGTCTCCTACGAGCAGTACTTC. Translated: CASSLDGVSYEQYF.

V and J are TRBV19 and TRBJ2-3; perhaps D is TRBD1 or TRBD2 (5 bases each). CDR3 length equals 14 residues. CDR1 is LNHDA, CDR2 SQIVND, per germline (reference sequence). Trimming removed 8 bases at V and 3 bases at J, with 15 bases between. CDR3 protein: CASWDPLGTDTQYF. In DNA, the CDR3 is TGTGCCAGTTGGGACCCATTGGGTACAGATACGCAGTATTTT.

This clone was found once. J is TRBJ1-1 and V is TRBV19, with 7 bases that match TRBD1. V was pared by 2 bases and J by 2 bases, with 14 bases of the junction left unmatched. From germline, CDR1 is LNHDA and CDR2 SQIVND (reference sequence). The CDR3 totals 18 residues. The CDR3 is CASSISRAGGEPNTEAFF. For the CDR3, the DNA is TGTGCCAGTAGTATAAGTAGGGCAGGGGGTGAACCTAACACTGAAGCTTTCTTT.

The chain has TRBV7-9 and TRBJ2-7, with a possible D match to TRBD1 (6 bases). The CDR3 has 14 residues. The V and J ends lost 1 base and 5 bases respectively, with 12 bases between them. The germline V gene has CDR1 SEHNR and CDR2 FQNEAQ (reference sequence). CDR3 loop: CASSLVQGDHEQYF. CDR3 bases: TGTGCCAGCAGCTTAGTACAGGGAGATCACGAGCAGTACTTC.

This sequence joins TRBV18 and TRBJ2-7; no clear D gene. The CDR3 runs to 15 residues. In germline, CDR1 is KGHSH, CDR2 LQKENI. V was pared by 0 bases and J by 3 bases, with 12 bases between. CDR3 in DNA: TGTGCCAGCTCACCACCTGTCCCCTCTCGCTACGAGCAGTACTTC. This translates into CASSPPVPSRYEQYF.

CDR3 sequence: CASSLERPSLTEAFF. In nucleotides, the CDR3 is TGTGCCAGCAGTTTAGAAAGACCTTCTCTCACTGAAGCTTTCTTT. V gene TRBV28 combines with J gene TRBJ1-1; D remains unclear. This CDR3 has 15 amino acids. The germline V and J ends were trimmed by 2 bases and 4 bases, with 14 bases remaining between them. Germline lookup yields CDR1 MDHEN and CDR2 SYDVKM. Together with reference TRBV28 and TRBJ1-1, the CDR3 gives the full variable domain: DVKVTQSSRYLVKRTGEKVFLECVQDMDHENMFWYRQDPGLGLRLIYFSYDVKMKEKGDIPEGYSVSREKKERFSLILESASTNQTSMYLCASSLERPSLTEAFFGQGTRLTVV.

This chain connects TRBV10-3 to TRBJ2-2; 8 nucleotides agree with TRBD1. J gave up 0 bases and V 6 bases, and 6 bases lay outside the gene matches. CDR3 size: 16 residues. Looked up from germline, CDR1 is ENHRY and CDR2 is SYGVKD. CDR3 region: CAIRAGQGANTGELFF. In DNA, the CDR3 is TGTGCCATCAGAGCCGGACAGGGAGCGAACACCGGGGAGCTGTTTTTT.

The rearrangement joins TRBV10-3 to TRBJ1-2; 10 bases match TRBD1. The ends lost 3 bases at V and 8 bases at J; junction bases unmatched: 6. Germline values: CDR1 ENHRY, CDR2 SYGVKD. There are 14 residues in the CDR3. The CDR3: CAISDFETGGGYTF. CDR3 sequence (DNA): TGTGCCATCAGTGATTTCGAGACAGGGGGCGGCTACACCTTC.

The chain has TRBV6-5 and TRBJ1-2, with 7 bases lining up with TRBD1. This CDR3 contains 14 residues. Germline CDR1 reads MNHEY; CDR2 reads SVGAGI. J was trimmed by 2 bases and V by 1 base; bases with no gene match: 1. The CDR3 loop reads CASSYLQGNYGYTF. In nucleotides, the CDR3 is TGTGCCAGCAGTTACTTACAGGGGAACTATGGCTACACCTTC.

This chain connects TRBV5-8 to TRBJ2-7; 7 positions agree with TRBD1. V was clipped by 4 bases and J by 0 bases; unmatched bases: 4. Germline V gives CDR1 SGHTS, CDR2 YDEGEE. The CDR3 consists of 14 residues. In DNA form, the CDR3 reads TGTGCCAGCAGCCACAGGGGAAGCTCCTACGAGCAGTACTTC. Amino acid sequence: CASSHRGSSYEQYF.

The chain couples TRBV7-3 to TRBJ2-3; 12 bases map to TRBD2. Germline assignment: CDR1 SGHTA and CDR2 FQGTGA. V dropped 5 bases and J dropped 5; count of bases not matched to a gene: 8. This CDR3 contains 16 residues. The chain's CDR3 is CASSHLAGGPEDTQYF. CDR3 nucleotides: TGTGCCAGCAGCCACCTAGCGGGAGGGCCCGAAGATACGCAGTATTTT.

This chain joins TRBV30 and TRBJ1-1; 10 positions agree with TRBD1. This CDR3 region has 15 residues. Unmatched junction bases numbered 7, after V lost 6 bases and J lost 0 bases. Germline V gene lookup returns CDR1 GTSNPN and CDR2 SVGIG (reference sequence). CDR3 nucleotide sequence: TGTGCCTGCGTGGGACAGGGGATAATGAACACTGAAGCTTTCTTT. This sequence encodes CACVGQGIMNTEAFF.